The 17 T cell receptor beta chains below all came from one sample that was sequenced in a study of blood T cell repertoires in COVID-19. Sequencing used immunoSEQ multiplex PCR; TCRdb keeps in-frame clones, though not all of them. This table holds under 250,000 clones, about nine tenths found once. Sequencing input: peripheral blood. These receptors originate from a man in his fifties or sixties with COVID-19, enrolled during active disease.

This chain joins TRBV5-4 and TRBJ2-7, with TRBD2 identical over 8 bases. Germline V lookup: CDR1 SGHNT, CDR2 YYREEE (reference sequence). The trim removed 3 bases at V and 4 bases at J, leaving 0 bases unmatched. This CDR3 is built from 12 residues. For the CDR3, the DNA is TGTGCCAGCAGCTCTAGCGGGTACGAGCAGTACTTC. Translated: CASSSSGYEQYF.

The V call is TRBV7-3, the J call TRBJ2-2, with TRBD2 matching 7 bases. The CDR3 runs 16 residues. Per the germline V gene, CDR1 is SGHTA and CDR2 is FQGTGA. With 1 base clipped from V and 1 base from J, the junction kept 3 bases outside the gene matches. CDR3 in amino acids: CASSLSQRGNTGELFF. CDR3 sequence (DNA): TGTGCCAGCAGCTTAAGCCAGCGGGGGAACACCGGGGAGCTGTTTTTT. The variable domain in full, completed from reference TRBV7-3 and TRBJ2-2, reads GAGVSQTPSNKVTEKGKYVELRCDPISGHTALYWYRQSLGQGPEFLIYFQGTGAADDSGLPNDRFFAVRPEGSVSTLKIQRTERGDSAVYLCASSLSQRGNTGELFFGEGSRLTVL.

Remarks on this clone: Relative to the germline gene, one junction end is altered; a read error may explain this. This chain joins TRBV13 and TRBJ2-2, with D possibly being TRBD2 (5 bases). The CDR3 contains 16 residues. The germline CDR1 and CDR2 sequences are PRHDT and FYEKMQ (reference sequence). The DNA for the CDR3 is TGTGCCAGCAGCATAGGACGGGGTTGGGACACCGGGGAGCTGTTTTTT. Its protein is CASSIGRGWDTGELFF.

This clone was seen only a few times. The gene calls are TRBV5-1 and TRBJ2-3, with 13 positions matching TRBD2. CDR3 length equals 19 residues. Trimming cost V 4 bases and J 3 bases; bases outside gene matches: 14. CDR1 SGHRS and CDR2 YFSETQ come from the germline V gene. CDR3 loop: CASSRGLAGYGWRTDTQYF. CDR3 DNA sequence: TGCGCCAGCAGCAGGGGACTAGCGGGGTATGGGTGGCGGACAGATACGCAGTATTTT.

DNA for the CDR3: TGCAGCGTTCGTCGTCTTAGCTCCTACAATGAGCAGTTCTTC. This encodes CSVRRLSSYNEQFF. The chain combines TRBV29-1 with TRBJ2-1; D gene ambiguous. CDR1 and CDR2 from the germline V gene are SQVTM and ANQGSEA. V gave up 5 bases and J gave up 0 bases, with 11 bases separating them. This CDR3 comprises 14 residues.

This chain joins TRBV10-2 and TRBJ2-7; D is undetermined. The V gene's germline CDR1 is WSHSY and CDR2 SAAADI. The CDR3 spans 12 residues. The V and J ends lost 4 bases and 3 bases respectively, with 7 bases between them. The CDR3 sequence: CASSGTGYEQYF. DNA for the CDR3: TGCGCCAGCAGTGGAACGGGCTACGAGCAGTACTTC.

The J gene is TRBJ2-7, the V gene TRBV27, with D maybe TRBD2 (5 bases). Germline V CDR1 and CDR2: MNHEY, SMNVEV (reference sequence). Trimming took 5 bases from V and 5 from J, leaving 13 bases between them. CDR3 length: 13 amino acids. The CDR3 nucleotides are TGTGCCAGCAGTCGGACTCCTGGTCACGAGCAGTACTTC. Its protein product is CASSRTPGHEQYF.

The chain employs TRBV6-5 and TRBJ1-1; D is unresolved. Germline V gene sequence: CDR1 MNHEY, CDR2 SVGAGI. The V end lost 2 bases, the J end lost 0 bases, and 7 bases lay between the germline ends. The CDR3 extends over 14 amino acids. The CDR3 nucleotides read TGTGCCAGCAGTTACCGGGTCGTGAACACTGAAGCTTTCTTT. Amino acids: CASSYRVVNTEAFF.

This clone has just one count. The chain couples TRBV10-3 to TRBJ1-5; TRBD1 matches 11 bases. Germline assignment: CDR1 ENHRY and CDR2 SYGVKD. The CDR3 covers 13 residues. After removal of 8 bases from V and 5 bases from J, the junction contained 2 bases not matched to a gene. DNA of the CDR3: TGTGCCATCGGGACAGGGGGTCATCAGCCCCAGCATTTT. Its translation: CAIGTGGHQPQHF.

The chain recombines TRBV5-1 with TRBJ2-5, with 10 bases that match TRBD1. V was clipped by 2 bases and J by 4 bases; unmatched bases: 11. This CDR3 contains 17 residues. CDR1 and CDR2 from the germline V gene are SGHRS and YFSETQ. CDR3 nucleotides: TGCGCCAGCAGCTTACCCCGGGACAGGGGAATGAGAGAGACCCAGTACTTC. This codes for CASSLPRDRGMRETQYF.

The chain has TRBV5-6 and TRBJ1-6; 10 bases are a match to TRBD1. CDR1 is SGHDT and CDR2 is YYEEEE in the germline V gene. This CDR3 spans 15 amino acids. Unmatched junction bases numbered 4, after V lost 0 bases and J lost 10 bases. Here the CDR3 DNA reads TGTGCCAGCAGCTTGGGACAGGGGGCGAGCTCACCCCTCCACTTT. Protein: CASSLGQGASSPLHF.

The chain recombines TRBV2 with TRBJ1-4; D gene uncertain. Trimming left V 7 bases short and J 6 bases short, with 18 bases between. Per germline, CDR1 SNHLY and CDR2 FYNNEI. This CDR3 is 15 amino acids long. The CDR3 DNA follows: TGTGCCAGCAATACCTACGGCCTTCGGGATGAAAAACTGTTTTTT. Translation: CASNTYGLRDEKLFF.

The chain has TRBV6-5 and TRBJ2-7; 9 positions agree with TRBD2. The CDR3 sequence is 15 residues long. The germline CDR1 and CDR2 sequences are MNHEY and SVGAGI. The V and J ends lost 4 bases and 3 bases, in that order; junction bases with no gene match: 7. CDR3 sequence reads: CASSSDSGRDYEQYF. CDR3 in DNA: TGTGCCAGCAGTTCCGATAGCGGGAGAGACTACGAGCAGTACTTC.

The J gene is TRBJ1-3, the V gene TRBV4-3; TRBD1 agrees at 9 bases. J gave up 4 bases and V 1 base, and 11 bases lay outside the gene matches. This CDR3 has 18 residues. Germline lookup yields CDR1 LGHNA and CDR2 YSLEER. CDR3 sequence: CASSQGLPGTGYGNTIYF. In DNA form, the CDR3 reads TGCGCCAGCAGCCAAGGCCTCCCGGGGACAGGGTACGGAAACACCATATATTTT.

The V call is TRBV2, the J call TRBJ2-2, with 9 bases that match TRBD1. V trimming: 4 bases; J trimming: 3 bases; junction bases outside the gene matches: 3. The CDR3 totals 15 residues. Germline V gene lookup returns CDR1 SNHLY and CDR2 FYNNEI. As DNA, the CDR3 is TGTGCCAGCAGTGCGAGGACAGGGGACACCGGGGAGCTGTTTTTT. This codes for CASSARTGDTGELFF.

This sequence joins TRBV18 and TRBJ1-2, with D tentatively TRBD1 (5 bases). The CDR3 has 17 residues. The germline gives CDR1 KGHSH, CDR2 LQKENI. The V end was cut by 3 bases, the J end by 7 bases, with 24 bases between. In DNA form, the CDR3 reads TGTGCCAGCTCACCGCCGACGACGGGACTCAACTCGCGTGGCTACACCTTC. It specifies CASSPPTTGLNSRGYTF.

This clone was detected only a few times. The gene calls are TRBV11-2 and TRBJ1-6; D possibly corresponds to TRBD1 (6 bases). Germline lookup yields CDR1 SGHAT and CDR2 FQNNGV. This CDR3 is 16 amino acids long. Trimming shortened V by 5 bases and J by 10 bases, and 21 bases separated the two germline ends. CDR3 protein: CASSQGPGTRGSPLHF. In DNA form, the CDR3 reads TGTGCCAGCAGCCAGGGTCCTGGGACTAGGGGGTCACCCCTCCACTTT. Full variable domain (rest looked up from reference TRBV11-2 and TRBJ1-6): EAGVAQSPRYKIIEKRQSVAFWCNPISGHATLYWYQQILGQGPKLLIQFQNNGVVDDSQLPKDRFSAERLKGVDSTLKIQPAKLEDSAVYLCASSQGPGTRGSPLHFGNGTRLTVT.